A selection of T cell receptor beta chains follows, all from one sample in a study of T cells in Graves' hyperthyroidism and ophthalmopathy. From the multiplex PCR reads, TCRdb called clonotypes with MiXCR, one entry per CDR3 protein. The data contain around 600,000 distinct CDR3 sequences, approximately 14% of them singletons. Sequencing was carried out using blood. The receptors originated from a woman in her forties or fifties with Graves' ophthalmopathy. The CDR3 runs from the conserved cysteine through the conserved F or W. D genes are given only for firm matches. The listing skips clone size in some rows; elsewhere it reads once, few, many or a size class.

cdr3_aa cdr3_nt v_call clone_size cdr3_length d_call j_call
CASSFSARRQETQYF TGTGCCAGCAGTTTCTCGGCGAGGCGCCAAGAGACCCAGTACTTC TRBV28 many 15 . TRBJ2-5
CASSLAGTTGYGYTF TGTGCCAGCAGTTTAGCTGGGACCACGGGCTATGGCTACACCTTC TRBV12-3/TRBV12-4 many 15 . TRBJ1-2
CASSIYRGYQETQYF TGTGCCAGTAGTATATATAGGGGCTATCAAGAGACCCAGTACTTC TRBV19 . 15 . TRBJ2-5
CASRGSSGNTIYF TGTGCCAGCAGGGGTAGCTCTGGAAACACCATATATTTT TRBV2 many 13 . TRBJ1-3
CALRGMNTEAFF TGTGCCTTGCGGGGGATGAACACTGAAGCTTTCTTT TRBV28 many 12 . TRBJ1-1
CATSDPGTGDHVDEQYF TGTGCCACCAGTGATCCGGGGACAGGGGATCATGTCGACGAGCAGTACTTC TRBV24-1 few 17 TRBD1 TRBJ2-7
CASSLGTGADTQYF TGTGCCAGCAGCTTAGGGACAGGAGCAGATACGCAGTATTTT TRBV5-1 many 14 TRBD1 TRBJ2-3
CAQGGGNGRANYGYTF TGTGCCCAGGGCGGGGGGAACGGGCGAGCTAACTATGGCTACACCTTC TRBV6-1 . 16 . TRBJ1-2
CASSGTGSPPNEQFF TGTGCCAGCAGCGGCACAGGGTCCCCCCCCAATGAGCAGTTCTTC TRBV2 many 15 . TRBJ2-1
CAGGINVGNEQFF TGTGCGGGAGGGATAAATGTCGGAAATGAGCAGTTCTTC TRBV2 . 13 TRBD2 TRBJ2-1
CASSLAQRREQYF TGCGCCAGCAGCTTGGCGCAACGTCGGGAGCAGTACTTC TRBV5-1 few 13 . TRBJ2-7
CASSVRQDPGEQYF TGTGCCAGCAGCGTACGACAGGACCCGGGCGAGCAGTACTTC TRBV9 many 14 . TRBJ2-7
CASSEGTESSYEQYF TGTGCCAGTAGTGAAGGGACCGAGAGCTCCTACGAGCAGTACTTC TRBV19 few 15 . TRBJ2-7